One and the same sample provided the 27 T cell receptor beta chains below, sequenced in a study. In TCRdb, the 5' RACE reads were re-called with MiXCR into one record per CDR3 protein. The sample contains 50,000 to 80,000 distinct CDR3 sequences, around a fifth of which appear only once. Sequenced sample: memory CD4+ T cells sorted from a lymph node. The subset is: memory CD4+ T cells, CD4+CD45RO+CD25-. Receptors originate from a female donor with breast cancer.

This clonotype appeared many times. This CDR3 is CASSALGLRGEQYF. CDR3 sequence (DNA): TGTGCCAGCAGTGCGTTGGGTCTACGGGGCGAGCAGTACTTC. The J gene is TRBJ2-7, the V gene TRBV6-6; D possibly corresponds to TRBD2 (5 bases). CDR3 length: 14 residues. Per the germline V gene, CDR1 is MNHNY and CDR2 is SVGAGI (reference sequence). The V end lost 5 bases, the J end lost 6 bases, and 17 bases lay between the germline ends.

The rearrangement links TRBV10-3 to TRBJ1-6; D is perhaps TRBD1 (5 bases). Trimming took 10 bases from V and 7 from J, leaving 20 bases between them. CDR1 is ENHRY, CDR2 SYGVKD, per germline. This CDR3 comprises 15 residues. In DNA, the CDR3 is TGTGCCACCGGAATCATGGGGGGTGAGAATTCACCCCTCCACTTT. As protein: CATGIMGGENSPLHF.

Ten or more counts support this clonotype. V gene TRBV6-5 combines with J gene TRBJ2-2; D gene uncertain. Germline loops: CDR1 MNHEY, CDR2 SVGAGI. The V and J ends lost 3 bases and 2 bases respectively, with 7 bases between them. The CDR3 has 14 residues. This chain's CDR3 is CASSYAKNTGELFF. The CDR3 coding sequence is TGTGCCAGCAGTTATGCCAAAAACACCGGGGAGCTGTTTTTT.

This clonotype was found a few times. V gene TRBV5-1 combines with J gene TRBJ2-5; 12 bases map to TRBD1. This CDR3 spans 16 amino acids. J was trimmed by 4 bases and V by 4 bases; bases with no gene match: 8. Per the germline V gene, CDR1 is SGHRS and CDR2 is YFSETQ. The DNA for the CDR3 is TGCGCCAGCAGCAATGGGGACAGGGGGCGCGGAGAGACCCAGTACTTC. This gives the protein CASSNGDRGRGETQYF.

There are a few counts of this clonotype. J is TRBJ2-5 and V is TRBV5-1, with D unclear. Trimming stripped 5 bases from V and 5 bases from J, with 13 bases between. CDR1 is SGHRS, CDR2 YFSETQ, per germline. The CDR3 runs to 13 residues. Here the CDR3 DNA reads TGCGCCAGCAGGTCCGCTATCGGGGAGACCCAGTACTTC. This encodes CASRSAIGETQYF.

The rearrangement joins TRBV12-3 or TRBV12-4 to TRBJ2-5; D call uncertain. This CDR3 is built from 12 residues. V was shortened by 8 bases and J by 5 bases, with 12 bases between the two germline ends. CDR3 bases: TGTGCCAGCTCGGCTCTAGAGGAGACCCAGTACTTC. Amino acid sequence: CASSALEETQYF.

V and J are TRBV20-1 and TRBJ1-5; D gene uncertain. Germline lookup yields CDR1 DFQATT and CDR2 SNEGSKA (reference sequence). The CDR3 is made up of 13 amino acids. With 7 bases removed from V and 4 bases from J, the gap between germline ends came to 14 bases. CDR3 region: CSDKGLLNQPQHF. The DNA of the CDR3 is TGCAGTGATAAAGGCCTGCTGAATCAGCCCCAGCATTTT.

J is TRBJ1-1 and V is TRBV12-3 or TRBV12-4; D is undetermined. The CDR3 length is 10 residues. V gave up 5 bases and J gave up 7 bases, with 5 bases separating them. The CDR3 spells CASSRIEAFF. The CDR3 coding sequence is TGTGCCAGCAGTCGGATTGAAGCTTTCTTT.

Comments on this clonotype: Because the CDR3 is missing its conserved closing phenylalanine or tryptophan, this is likely a read error. The V and J genes are TRBV6-5 and TRBJ2-7; weak D call: TRBD2 (5 bases). The CDR3 runs to 12 residues. The germline V gene has CDR1 MNHEY and CDR2 SVGAGI. The V end was cut by 4 bases, the J end by 7 bases, with 11 bases between. The CDR3 region is CASSSKRLEQYC. CDR3 sequence (DNA): TGTGCCAGCAGTTCCAAACGACTAGAGCAGTACTGC.

This clonotype showed up just a few times. The chain is built from TRBV4-3 and TRBJ2-2; D not certain. The CDR3 sequence is 13 residues long. The V and J ends lost 4 bases and 6 bases respectively, with 9 bases between them. CDR1 LGHNA and CDR2 YSLEER come from the germline V gene. Written as DNA, the CDR3 is TGCGCCAGCAGCCGTTCCGAGGCCGGGGAGCTGTTTTTT. Protein: CASSRSEAGELFF.

Regarding this clonotype: A much larger clone lies one base from this, so it may be a read error. The gene calls are TRBV12-3 or TRBV12-4 and TRBJ2-1; D is unresolved. This CDR3 is built from 12 residues. The CDR3 DNA reads TGTGACAGCAGTCCGCGACTGCTCGAGCAGTTCTTC. Its translation is CDSSPRLLEQFF.

V usage is TRBV5-1 and J usage is TRBJ1-1, with D unresolved. CDR3 length equals 14 residues. CDR1 SGHRS and CDR2 YFSETQ come from the germline V gene. Trimming left V 0 bases short and J 5 bases short, with 11 bases between. As DNA, the CDR3 is TGCGCCAGCAGCTTGGGCCGGGGATGGACTGAAGCTTTCTTT. It translates to CASSLGRGWTEAFF.

Note on this clonotype: The junction and the germline gene differ at one end; a read error may be behind it. V usage is TRBV29-1 and J usage is TRBJ2-3, with 10 bases fitting TRBD1. The germline CDR1 and CDR2 sequences are SQVTM and ANQGSEA. The CDR3 is made up of 20 amino acids. Here the CDR3 DNA reads TGCAGCGTTGATGGTGGCCCCCAACCCGGGACAGGGGTGAGACGGAGACGAGGGGGTTTT. Translating gives CSVDGGPQPGTGVRRRRGGF.

CDR3 loop: CASNTQGGQGTEAFF. In nucleotides, the CDR3 is TGCGCCAGCAACACCCAAGGGGGACAGGGAACTGAAGCTTTCTTT. This chain uses TRBV5-1 with TRBJ1-1; 9 bases agree with TRBD1. V gave up 6 bases and J gave up 5 bases; unmatched junction bases: 11. The CDR3 runs to 15 residues. Germline lookup yields CDR1 SGHRS and CDR2 YFSETQ.

The rearrangement joins TRBV20-1 to TRBJ1-4, with D possibly TRBD1 on 5 matching bases. The CDR3 runs to 13 residues. The V end was cut by 3 bases, the J end by 8 bases, with 13 bases between. CDR1 is DFQATT and CDR2 is SNEGSKA in the germline V gene (reference sequence). DNA for the CDR3: TGCAGTGCTAGGGGGCAGGCCAGCGAAAAACTGTTTTTT. The encoded protein is CSARGQASEKLFF.

The chain combines TRBV7-2 with TRBJ2-7, with 9 bases matching TRBD1. The CDR3 loop spans 14 amino acids. Germline loops: CDR1 SGHTA, CDR2 FQGNSA. Losses at the gene ends were 5 bases for V and 3 bases for J; bases not matched to a gene: 5. The CDR3 here is CASSPGTGNYEQYF. CDR3 nucleotides: TGTGCCAGCAGCCCCGGGACAGGGAACTACGAGCAGTACTTC.

For this clonotype: At one of its ends the junction is not consistent with the germline gene, which may arise from a read error. This chain connects TRBV5-1 to TRBJ1-1; D unclear. This CDR3 comprises 13 residues. Germline V gene data show CDR1 as SGHRS and CDR2 as YFSETQ. The DNA of the CDR3 is TGCGCCAGCGGCTTGAACGGTGGCACTGAAGCTTTCTTT. The encoded protein is CASGLNGGTEAFF.

This chain joins TRBV19 and TRBJ1-2; 9 bases line up with TRBD1. The CDR3 loop spans 14 amino acids. Trimming took 7 bases from V and 7 from J; bases not matched to a gene: 10. CDR1 and CDR2 (germline): LNHDA, SQIVND (reference sequence). CDR3 sequence (DNA): TGTGCCAGTACCACAGGGGGCGGAGTTGGTGGCTACACCTTC. Its translation: CASTTGGGVGGYTF.

The chain recombines TRBV28 with TRBJ2-5; D could derive from TRBD1 or TRBD2 (5 bases each). From germline, CDR1 is MDHEN and CDR2 SYDVKM. Between the trimmed V and J ends, which lost 2 bases and 4 bases, there was a span of 8 bases. The length of the CDR3 is 13 residues. Here the CDR3 DNA reads TGTGCCAGCAGTTTAGGGGACGTAGAGACCCAGTACTTC. Its translation: CASSLGDVETQYF.

This clonotype was observed a handful of times. The chain couples TRBV28 to TRBJ2-3, with 7 bases matching TRBD2. The length of the CDR3 is 14 residues. Per germline, CDR1 MDHEN and CDR2 SYDVKM. The V and J ends lost 4 bases and 5 bases, in that order; junction bases with no gene match: 6. This CDR3 reads CASSSAGLIDTQYF. In DNA form, the CDR3 reads TGTGCCAGCAGTTCAGCGGGATTGATAGATACGCAGTATTTT.

This clonotype appeared once. This rearrangement joins TRBV20-1 to TRBJ1-4; D not resolved. This CDR3 has 13 residues. Germline CDR1 reads DFQATT; CDR2 reads SNEGSKA (reference sequence). V was trimmed by 3 bases and J by 8 bases, leaving 13 bases between them. The CDR3: CSASRGNREKLFF. The DNA of the CDR3 is TGCAGTGCTAGTCGGGGTAATCGAGAAAAACTGTTTTTT.

This clonotype occurred a few times. J is TRBJ2-1 and V is TRBV5-5; D is possibly TRBD1 (7 bases). Trimming cost V 0 bases and J 7 bases, with 11 bases left between them. This CDR3 is 14 amino acids long. CDR1 is SGHKS and CDR2 is YYEKEE in the germline V gene (reference sequence). CDR3 DNA: TGTGCCAGCAGCTTGGGCGGGACAGTGAATGAGCAGTTCTTC. It encodes CASSLGGTVNEQFF.

This clonotype has a count of ten or more. This chain connects TRBV6-5 to TRBJ1-2; D possibly corresponds to TRBD1 (5 bases). The V gene lost 7 bases and the J gene lost 0 bases, with 18 bases spanning the gap. The CDR3 consists of 16 residues. CDR1 MNHEY and CDR2 SVGAGI come from the germline V gene. CDR3 DNA: TGTGCCAGCACGAAAGTGCAGGGCTATTCTAACTATGGCTACACCTTC. As protein: CASTKVQGYSNYGYTF.

The chain links TRBV6-2 or TRBV6-3 to TRBJ2-4; D is unclear. Germline CDR1 is MNHEY and CDR2 is SVGEGT. The CDR3 totals 12 residues. V was cut by 6 bases and J by 12 bases, with 15 bases left in between. This CDR3 is CASSLDLTRQYF. The CDR3 coding sequence is TGTGCCAGCAGCCTCGACCTGACTCGTCAGTACTTC.

This clonotype turned up a few times. The V gene is TRBV18, the J gene TRBJ2-7, with 7 bases matching TRBD1. The germline gives CDR1 KGHSH, CDR2 LQKENI. V shed 0 bases, J shed 4 bases, and the junction held 3 bases outside the gene matches. This CDR3 is 14 amino acids long. The CDR3 loop reads CASSPPGQSYEQYF. CDR3 nucleotide sequence: TGTGCCAGCTCACCACCGGGACAGTCTTACGAGCAGTACTTC.

This clonotype came up a few times. The J gene is TRBJ1-1, the V gene TRBV6-6; D is unresolved. The CDR3 is made up of 14 amino acids. Trimming shortened V by 4 bases and J by 8 bases, and 17 bases separated the two germline ends. CDR1 and CDR2 (germline): MNHNY, SVGAGI (reference sequence). CDR3 residues: CASSFPPTTREAFF. CDR3 nucleotide sequence: TGTGCCAGCAGTTTCCCCCCTACCACACGCGAAGCTTTCTTT.

There are a few counts of this clonotype. The rearrangement uses TRBV20-1 and TRBJ2-7; 9 nucleotides agree with TRBD1. The germline gives CDR1 DFQATT, CDR2 SNEGSKA (reference sequence). V gave up 6 bases and J gave up 4 bases; unmatched junction bases: 10. The CDR3 is made up of 14 amino acids. The CDR3, as DNA: TGCAGTGCCCGTAGACAGGGGGAAGAATACGAGCAGTACTTC. As protein: CSARRQGEEYEQYF.